This TCR beta chain was recovered during a study of CD8 T cells in ankylosing spondylitis. Study outcomes and limitations: Disease-linked clones were reportedly significantly enriched in matched ankylosing spondylitis synovial fluid.

There are a few counts of this clonotype. The antigen is undetermined. TCRdb fed the 5' RACE reads into MiXCR, producing one record per CDR3 protein. The data contain 200,000 to 300,000 distinct CDR3 sequences, under 30% of them singletons. V shed 5 bases and J shed 2 bases, with 9 bases lying between them. The length of the CDR3 is 13 residues. Germline V gene data show CDR1 as LNHNV and CDR2 as YYDKDF (reference sequence). The sample consisted of blood, either unsorted or a sorted T cell fraction (not recorded which). The chain employs TRBV15 and TRBJ2-5, with D possibly being TRBD1 (6 bases). The clonotype originates from a male donor with ankylosing spondylitis or in good health (not recorded which). The CDR3 reads CATSGGQQETQYF. For the CDR3, the DNA is TGTGCCACCAGCGGAGGACAGCAAGAGACCCAGTACTTC.